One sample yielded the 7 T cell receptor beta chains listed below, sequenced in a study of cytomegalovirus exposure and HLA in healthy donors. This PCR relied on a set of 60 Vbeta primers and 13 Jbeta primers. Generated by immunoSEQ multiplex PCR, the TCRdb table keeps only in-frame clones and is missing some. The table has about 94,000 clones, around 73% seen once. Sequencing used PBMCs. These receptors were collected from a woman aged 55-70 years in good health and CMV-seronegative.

CDR3 amino acids: CALGQGANEQYF. The DNA of the CDR3 is TGTGCCTTGGGACAGGGGGCAAACGAGCAGTACTTC. The chain carries TRBV30 and TRBJ2-7; 12 bases map to TRBD1. Germline CDR1 is GTSNPN and CDR2 is SVGIG (reference sequence). The CDR3 has 12 amino acids. The J segment lost 5 bases and the V segment lost 7 bases, leaving 3 bases of the junction unmatched.

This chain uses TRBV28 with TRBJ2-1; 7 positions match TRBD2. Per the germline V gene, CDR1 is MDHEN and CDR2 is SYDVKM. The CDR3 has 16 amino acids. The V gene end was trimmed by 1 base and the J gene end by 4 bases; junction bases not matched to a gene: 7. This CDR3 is CASSLSSGAGYNEQFF. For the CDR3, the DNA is TGTGCCAGCAGTTTATCCAGCGGGGCCGGTTACAATGAGCAGTTCTTC.

In DNA, the CDR3 is TGTGCCAGCAGTGAAGGGACAGCCCCCTACGAGCAGTACTTC. The encoded protein is CASSEGTAPYEQYF. The J gene is TRBJ2-7, the V gene TRBV6-1; tentative D call: TRBD1 (6 bases). Germline CDR1 and CDR2: MNHNS and SASEGT. Between the trimmed V and J ends, which lost 1 base and 2 bases, there was a span of 9 bases. The CDR3 is made up of 14 amino acids.

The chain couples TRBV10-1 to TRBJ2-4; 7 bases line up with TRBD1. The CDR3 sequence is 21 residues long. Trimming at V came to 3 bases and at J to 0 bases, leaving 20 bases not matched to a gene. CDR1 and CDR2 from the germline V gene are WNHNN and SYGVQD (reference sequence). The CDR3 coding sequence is TGCGCCAGCAGTGACCCCCACAACGACAGGGTTCCGTTACTAGCCAAAAACATTCAGTACTTC. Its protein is CASSDPHNDRVPLLAKNIQYF.

The chain's CDR3 is CASSLAGSLNTGELFF. CDR3 nucleotide sequence: TGCGCCAGCAGCTTGGCCGGTAGTCTGAACACCGGGGAGCTGTTTTTT. The chain uses TRBV5-1 and TRBJ2-2, with D uncertain. CDR3 length: 16 amino acids. Trimming took 0 bases from V and 1 from J, leaving 10 bases between them. From germline, CDR1 is SGHRS and CDR2 YFSETQ. Drawing the rest from reference TRBV5-1 and TRBJ2-2, the complete variable domain is KAGVTQTPRYLIKTRGQQVTLSCSPISGHRSVSWYQQTPGQGLQFLFEYFSETQRNKGNFPGRFSGRQFSNSRSEMNVSTLELGDSALYLCASSLAGSLNTGELFFGEGSRLTVL.

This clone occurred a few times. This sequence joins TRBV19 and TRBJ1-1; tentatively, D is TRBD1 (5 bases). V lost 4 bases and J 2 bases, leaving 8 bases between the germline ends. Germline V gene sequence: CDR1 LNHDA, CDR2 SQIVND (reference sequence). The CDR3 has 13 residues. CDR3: CASSTTVNTEAFF. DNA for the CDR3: TGTGCCAGTAGTACGACAGTTAACACTGAAGCTTTCTTT. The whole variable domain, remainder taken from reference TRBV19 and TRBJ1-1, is DGGITQSPKYLFRKEGQNVTLSCEQNLNHDAMYWYRQDPGQGLRLIYYSQIVNDFQKGDIAEGYSVSREKKESFPLTVTSAQKNPTAFYLCASSTTVNTEAFFGQGTRLTVV.

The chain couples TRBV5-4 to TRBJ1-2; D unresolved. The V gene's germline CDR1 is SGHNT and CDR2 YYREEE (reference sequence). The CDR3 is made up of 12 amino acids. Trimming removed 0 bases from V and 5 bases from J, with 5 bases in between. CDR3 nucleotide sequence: TGTGCCAGCAGCTTGGACAGTTATGGCTACACCTTC. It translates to CASSLDSYGYTF.